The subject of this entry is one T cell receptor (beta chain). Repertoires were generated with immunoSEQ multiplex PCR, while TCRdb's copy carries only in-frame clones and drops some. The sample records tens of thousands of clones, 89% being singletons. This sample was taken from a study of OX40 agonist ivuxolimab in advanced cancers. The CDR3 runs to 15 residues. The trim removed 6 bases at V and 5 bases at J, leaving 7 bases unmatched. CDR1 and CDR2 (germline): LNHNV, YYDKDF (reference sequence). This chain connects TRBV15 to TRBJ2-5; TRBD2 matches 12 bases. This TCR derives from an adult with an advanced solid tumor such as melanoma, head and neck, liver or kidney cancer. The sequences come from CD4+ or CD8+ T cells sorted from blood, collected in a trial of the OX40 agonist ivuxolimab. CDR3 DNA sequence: TGTGCCACCAGTCAGACTAGCGGGAGCGAGGAGACCCAGTACTTC. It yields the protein CATSQTSGSEETQYF.